These 20 T cell receptor beta chains were all obtained from the same sample, sequenced in a study of identical twins. TCRdb processed the 5' RACE reads anew with MiXCR; each CDR3 protein has one entry. The table includes about 530,000 distinct CDR3 sequences, approximately 20% detected once. The same data also contributed to another study, on yellow fever vaccine responses in identical twins.

Specimen: CD4+ T cells sorted from blood. Receptor source: a woman under 30 in good health.

V is TRBV5-1 and J is TRBJ1-2; 10 nucleotides align to TRBD1. CDR1 is SGHRS, CDR2 YFSETQ, per germline. The length of the CDR3 is 15 residues. With V trimmed by 4 bases and J by 7 bases, 10 bases remained unmatched. The CDR3 loop reads CASSHGQGVQGGYTF. DNA for the CDR3: TGCGCCAGCAGCCACGGACAGGGGGTTCAGGGTGGCTACACCTTC.

The chain joins TRBV5-8 to TRBJ2-1, with no clear D. The CDR3 extends over 14 amino acids. Trimming took 3 bases from V and 5 from J, leaving 12 bases between them. From germline, CDR1 is SGHTS and CDR2 YDEGEE. CDR3 DNA: TGTGCCAGCAGCTACAGCGCTCTTAACAATGAGCAGTTCTTC. Its protein is CASSYSALNNEQFF.

The rearrangement uses TRBV5-1 and TRBJ1-6; TRBD1 matches at 7 bases. This CDR3 region has 14 residues. Germline-derived CDR1 and CDR2 are SGHRS and YFSETQ. The V and J ends lost 6 bases and 5 bases, in that order; junction bases with no gene match: 5. DNA for the CDR3: TGCGCCAGCACCACAGGGGCTGATAATTCACCCCTCCACTTT. Its protein product is CASTTGADNSPLHF.

This sequence joins TRBV12-3 or TRBV12-4 and TRBJ2-1; no clear D. Between the trimmed V and J ends, which lost 5 bases and 3 bases, there was a span of 20 bases. The CDR3 is 17 amino acids. This CDR3 is CASSPAPRTLNYNEQFF. Here the CDR3 DNA reads TGTGCCAGCAGTCCAGCCCCCAGGACCCTCAACTACAATGAGCAGTTCTTC.

This clonotype has more than one count but fewer than ten. This sequence joins TRBV27 and TRBJ1-5; D is ambiguous. CDR1 and CDR2 (germline): MNHEY, SMNVEV (reference sequence). Trimming took off 5 bases at V and 1 base at J, with 6 bases between the two ends. The CDR3 is 13 residues long. CDR3 region: CASSSWSNQPQHF. The CDR3 nucleotides read TGTGCCAGCAGTAGCTGGAGCAATCAGCCCCAGCATTTT.

The chain carries TRBV7-6 and TRBJ1-1; D unresolved. The germline V gene encodes CDR1 SGHVS and CDR2 FNYEAQ. The ends were cut back, 5 bases at V and 4 bases at J, with 17 bases in the middle. This CDR3 region has 15 residues. CDR3 coding DNA: TGTGCCAGCAGCCCGGGCCTCCCTCGGGTCACTGAAGCTTTCTTT. Residues: CASSPGLPRVTEAFF.

A note on this clonotype: A read error may account for a junction end that differs from germline. The chain recombines TRBV2 with TRBJ1-1; D unresolved. Germline CDR1 and CDR2: SNHLY and FYNNEI. The CDR3 has 12 residues. For the CDR3, the DNA is TGTGCCAGCAGTGTCCGGAACCCTGAAGCTTTCTTT. Protein product: CASSVRNPEAFF.

J is TRBJ1-3 and V is TRBV21-1; the table gives TRBD1 as D, unverified against the DNA. TRBV21-1 is designated a pseudogene. The CDR3 is made up of 14 amino acids. The CDR3 coding sequence is TGTGCCAGCGGAGTGAGGGGATTCGGAAACACCATATATTTT. This translates into CASGVRGFGNTIYF.

The genes are TRBV4-1 and TRBJ2-2; D uncertain. This CDR3 contains 17 residues. The germline CDR1 and CDR2 sequences are MGHRA and YSYEKL. The V end was cut by 1 base, the J end by 4 bases, with 16 bases between. CDR3 DNA sequence: TGCGCCAGCAGCCAAGCTGATATGGGGTTGCCCACCGGGGAGCTGTTTTTT. Its translation: CASSQADMGLPTGELFF.

This clonotype has more than one count but fewer than ten. V gene TRBV6-5 combines with J gene TRBJ1-2, with D unclear. The CDR3 is 15 residues long. V gave up 0 bases and J gave up 4 bases, with 12 bases separating them. Germline values: CDR1 MNHEY, CDR2 SVGAGI. DNA for the CDR3: TGTGCCAGCAGTTACTCGACCGGGCAGAGCTATGGCTACACCTTC. It encodes CASSYSTGQSYGYTF.

The V and J genes are TRBV12-3 or TRBV12-4 and TRBJ2-2; tentatively, D is TRBD2 (7 bases). V lost 6 bases and J 4 bases, leaving 12 bases between the germline ends. This CDR3 comprises 14 residues. CDR3 in amino acids: CASSRGGGTGELFF. CDR3 nucleotides: TGTGCCAGCAGCCGAGGGGGGGGCACCGGGGAGCTGTTTTTT.

The V and J genes are TRBV5-1 and TRBJ1-1, with TRBD1 matching over 10 bases. J lost 0 bases, V lost 4 bases, and 6 bases had no gene match. Per germline, CDR1 SGHRS and CDR2 YFSETQ. The CDR3 is made up of 16 amino acids. The CDR3 DNA reads as TGCGCCAGCAGCCTGGGACAGGGGTGGATGAACACTGAAGCTTTCTTT. It encodes CASSLGQGWMNTEAFF. The variable domain in full, with the rest retrieved from reference TRBV5-1 and TRBJ1-1, is KAGVTQTPRYLIKTRGQQVTLSCSPISGHRSVSWYQQTPGQGLQFLFEYFSETQRNKGNFPGRFSGRQFSNSRSEMNVSTLELGDSALYLCASSLGQGWMNTEAFFGQGTRLTVV.

The chain employs TRBV4-1 and TRBJ2-4; 7 positions agree with TRBD2. The germline V gene has CDR1 MGHRA and CDR2 YSYEKL. The J segment lost 9 bases and the V segment lost 1 base, leaving 3 bases of the junction unmatched. CDR3 length equals 13 residues. Here the CDR3 reads CASSQGGGGIQYF. In nucleotides, the CDR3 is TGCGCCAGCAGCCAAGGGGGGGGAGGCATTCAGTACTTC.

The sample holds many counts of this clonotype. The genes are TRBV7-9 and TRBJ1-6, with D uncertain. From germline, CDR1 is SEHNR and CDR2 FQNEAQ (reference sequence). CDR3 length equals 12 residues. The V end lost 5 bases, the J end lost 7 bases, and 6 bases lay between the germline ends. CDR3 coding DNA: TGTGCCAGCAGCCTTACCAATTCACCCCTCCACTTT. Translation: CASSLTNSPLHF.

This clonotype has ten or more counts. The gene calls are TRBV5-1 and TRBJ2-1, with 8 positions matching TRBD2. Germline V gene sequence: CDR1 SGHRS, CDR2 YFSETQ. The CDR3 length is 15 residues. V shed 4 bases and J 8 bases; nucleotides not matched to a gene: 11. The CDR3: CASSRGREGLDEQFF. Written as DNA, the CDR3 is TGCGCCAGCAGCCGTGGTCGGGAGGGCCTCGATGAGCAGTTCTTC.

The chain combines TRBV18 with TRBJ1-1, with D unresolved. This CDR3 has 16 amino acids. The germline V gene has CDR1 KGHSH and CDR2 LQKENI. V was clipped by 0 bases and J by 4 bases, with 15 bases between them. CDR3 sequence: CASSPPIAQGITEAFF. The CDR3 coding sequence is TGTGCCAGCTCACCACCGATAGCTCAAGGTATCACTGAAGCTTTCTTT.

This clonotype appeared once. The V gene is TRBV5-6, the J gene TRBJ2-7; TRBD2 aligns across 11 bases. CDR1 and CDR2 (germline): SGHDT, YYEEEE. Trimming removed 2 bases from V and 0 bases from J; junction bases left unmatched: 7. The length of the CDR3 is 17 residues. DNA of the CDR3: TGTGCCAGCAGCTTTCGCGGGACTAGCGGTATCTCCTACGAGCAGTACTTC. It encodes CASSFRGTSGISYEQYF.

This clonotype appeared a few times. The chain is built from TRBV12-3 or TRBV12-4 and TRBJ1-1, with D possibly matching TRBD1 (6 bases). This CDR3 region has 13 residues. V was clipped by 1 base and J by 4 bases, with 7 bases between them. CDR3 loop: CASSLGQATEAFF. The DNA for the CDR3 is TGTGCCAGCAGTTTAGGACAGGCCACTGAAGCTTTCTTT.

The J gene is TRBJ2-7, the V gene TRBV10-2; 8 bases fit TRBD2. V lost 5 bases to trimming and J lost 10 bases; unmatched junction nucleotides: 13. The CDR3 covers 14 residues. Germline values: CDR1 WSHSY, CDR2 SAAADI. The CDR3 protein is CASSPPGTRFDQYF. CDR3 in DNA: TGCGCCAGCAGTCCCCCCGGGACTAGATTCGATCAGTACTTC.

The J gene is TRBJ2-1, the V gene TRBV10-3; the match to TRBD2 covers 12 bases. Germline CDR1 reads ENHRY; CDR2 reads SYGVKD. J lost 7 bases, V lost 8 bases, and 6 bases had no gene match. CDR3 length: 14 amino acids. DNA for the CDR3: TGTGCCATCGCTAGCGGGAGGGCGTTGAATGAGCAGTTCTTC. This encodes CAIASGRALNEQFF.